Listed below are T cell receptor beta chains from one sample, sequenced in a study of blood T cells in healthy people across ages. Each CDR3 protein gets one entry after TCRdb re-called the 5' RACE reads with MiXCR. Among 550,000 to 800,000 distinct CDR3 sequences listed, roughly 21% were seen once. What was sequenced was blood. The receptors derive from a man between 65 and 79 years old in good health. The conserved cysteine and the conserved F or W are not part of the CDR3 here. A D gene is named only where the DNA matches it firmly.

d_call: TRBD2; cdr3_length: 18; v_call: TRBV4-3; cdr3_aa: ASSQEGIVTSGSFHNEQF
d_call: TRBD1; cdr3_length: 13; v_call: TRBV5-4; cdr3_aa: ASSLAPGQNYGYT
d_call: NA; cdr3_length: 13; v_call: TRBV7-9; cdr3_aa: ASSLEAGAGNIQY
d_call: TRBD1; cdr3_length: 12; v_call: TRBV7-9; cdr3_aa: ASSSIGTVGTQY
d_call: TRBD1; cdr3_length: 13; v_call: TRBV6-6; cdr3_aa: ASSYPGTGDNEQF
d_call: NA; cdr3_length: 12; v_call: TRBV24-1; cdr3_aa: ATSDSKKNTEAF
d_call: NA; cdr3_length: 13; v_call: TRBV10-3; cdr3_aa: AISRGQSQVNEQF
d_call: TRBD1; cdr3_length: 14; v_call: TRBV15; cdr3_aa: ATSGEQGASKNIQY
d_call: NA; cdr3_length: 11; v_call: TRBV20-1; cdr3_aa: SASIDVNTEAF
d_call: TRBD1; cdr3_length: 12; v_call: TRBV28; cdr3_aa: ASTPGTEVFGYT
d_call: TRBD1; cdr3_length: 14; v_call: TRBV14; cdr3_aa: ASSHGTGGSYNEQF
d_call: NA; cdr3_length: 13; v_call: TRBV6-6; cdr3_aa: ASSYGTSSLDTQY
d_call: TRBD1; cdr3_length: 13; v_call: TRBV5-5; cdr3_aa: ASRNRGMREETQY
d_call: NA; cdr3_length: 13; v_call: TRBV18; cdr3_aa: ASSPQGIAIYEQY
d_call: TRBD1; cdr3_length: 14; v_call: TRBV5-4; cdr3_aa: ASSHPGQSSGNTIY
d_call: NA; cdr3_length: 11; v_call: TRBV10-2; cdr3_aa: ASSDKAKNIQY
d_call: TRBD1; cdr3_length: 13; v_call: TRBV2; cdr3_aa: ASSGGRGKTDTQY
d_call: TRBD2; cdr3_length: 20; v_call: TRBV4-1; cdr3_aa: ASSQDLPLAGDGSHFPDTQY
d_call: TRBD1; cdr3_length: 15; v_call: TRBV6-1; cdr3_aa: ASTPKGDRGQGNEQF
d_call: NA; cdr3_length: 14; v_call: TRBV2; cdr3_aa: ASSDSRGIANEKLF
d_call: TRBD1; cdr3_length: 13; v_call: TRBV13; cdr3_aa: ASGHQGARTGELF
d_call: TRBD1; cdr3_length: 13; v_call: TRBV6-5; cdr3_aa: ASTRVGQGTDTQY
d_call: NA; cdr3_length: 16; v_call: TRBV20-1; cdr3_aa: SARPVPSVGGLPYEQY
d_call: NA; cdr3_length: 10; v_call: TRBV10-2; cdr3_aa: ASSAGSGEQY
d_call: NA; cdr3_length: 13; v_call: TRBV7-8; cdr3_aa: ASESPKKNTGELF
d_call: NA; cdr3_length: 13; v_call: TRBV7-9; cdr3_aa: ASSTLSTSTDTQY
d_call: NA; cdr3_length: 11; v_call: TRBV5-1; cdr3_aa: ASSPGGNEKLF
d_call: NA; cdr3_length: 11; v_call: TRBV4-1; cdr3_aa: ASSQDPGNEQF